The 26 T cell receptor beta chains presented below share a single source sample, sequenced in a study of blood T cells in healthy people across ages. A second PCR, run for roughly 7 to 11 cycles, used a sample-barcoded 5' primer plus a J-beta primer mix. TCRdb recomputed calls from the 5' RACE reads with MiXCR, one row per CDR3 protein. Of over 750,000 distinct CDR3 sequences in the sample, 20% to 25% were seen once. The same sample was also studied in work on T cells of mothers and their children.

The specimen was blood. The receptors stem from a boy aged 5-17 years in good health.

The J gene is TRBJ2-2, the V gene TRBV3-1; possible D gene TRBD2, 5 bases. The V and J ends lost 5 bases and 0 bases respectively, with 16 bases between them. The CDR3 runs to 17 residues. In germline, CDR1 is LGHDT, CDR2 YNNKEL (reference sequence). The CDR3 DNA is TGTGCCAGCAGCATCCTGGAAGGAGGCGCGAACACCGGGGAGCTGTTTTTT. Protein product: CASSILEGGANTGELFF.

The sample holds a few counts of this clonotype. The genes are TRBV12-3 or TRBV12-4 and TRBJ2-5; D gene uncertain. Deletions cut 6 bases from V and 0 bases from J, with 11 bases between. The CDR3 extends over 14 amino acids. As DNA, the CDR3 is TGTGCCAGCAGCCCGACTGCGTACCAAGAGACCCAGTACTTC. Protein: CASSPTAYQETQYF.

CDR3 DNA: TGTGCCAGCAGCCCCCAACCACTAGCGGGAGGAGGGGAGCAGTACTTC. Encoded protein: CASSPQPLAGGGEQYF. The chain combines TRBV7-9 with TRBJ2-7; 12 bases align to TRBD2. Trimming at V came to 5 bases and at J to 7 bases, leaving 12 bases not matched to a gene. The CDR3 sequence is 16 residues long. CDR1 SEHNR and CDR2 FQNEAQ come from the germline V gene (reference sequence).

The table lists this clonotype with a few counts. The chain employs TRBV5-1 and TRBJ2-7; 13 bases line up with TRBD2. V trimming: 0 bases; J trimming: 6 bases; junction bases outside the gene matches: 3. The CDR3 has 15 residues. Germline V gene sequence: CDR1 SGHRS, CDR2 YFSETQ. CDR3 DNA sequence: TGCGCCAGCAGCTTGGAACTAGCGGGAGGGTCCGAGCAGTACTTC. Translating gives CASSLELAGGSEQYF.

This clonotype has only a few counts. This chain joins TRBV5-1 and TRBJ2-2; a possible D gene is TRBD2 (6 bases). Germline V gives CDR1 SGHRS, CDR2 YFSETQ. The CDR3 sequence is 14 residues long. The V and J ends lost 2 bases and 3 bases respectively, with 8 bases between them. CDR3 bases: TGCGCCAGCAGCTTTGCTAGCGACACCGGGGAGCTGTTTTTT. Its translation: CASSFASDTGELFF.

This sequence joins TRBV4-1 and TRBJ2-1; D is uncertain. Germline V gives CDR1 MGHRA, CDR2 YSYEKL. V was shortened by 0 bases and J by 5 bases, with 14 bases between the two germline ends. This CDR3 region has 16 residues. The CDR3 loop is CASSQEITPTHNEQFF. DNA of the CDR3: TGCGCCAGCAGCCAAGAAATAACGCCAACCCACAATGAGCAGTTCTTC.

This clonotype was seen a handful of times. This rearrangement joins TRBV7-8 to TRBJ2-3; TRBD2 aligns across 11 bases. V trimming: 8 bases; J trimming: 4 bases; junction bases outside the gene matches: 11. The CDR3 is 16 amino acids. CDR1 is SGHVS, CDR2 FQNEAQ, per germline. DNA of the CDR3: TGTGCCAGCTCGAGACTAGCGGGACCGGGGGCAGATACGCAGTATTTT. Its translation is CASSRLAGPGADTQYF.

A few counts support this clonotype. V gene TRBV10-3 combines with J gene TRBJ1-2; possible D gene TRBD1, 5 bases. V lost 7 bases and J lost 4, with 10 bases in between. The CDR3 loop spans 12 amino acids. Germline V gene data show CDR1 as ENHRY and CDR2 as SYGVKD. The CDR3 DNA is TGTGCCATCAATGGGGGTGCCTATGGCTACACCTTC. Encoded protein: CAINGGAYGYTF.

There are a few counts of this clonotype. The chain carries TRBV20-1 and TRBJ2-1, with TRBD2 as a possible D gene (6 bases). Between the trimmed V and J ends, which lost 3 bases and 0 bases, there was a span of 15 bases. This CDR3 is built from 16 residues. Germline CDR1 and CDR2: DFQATT and SNEGSKA (reference sequence). The chain's CDR3 is CSASGRGLSSYNEQFF. The DNA of the CDR3 is TGCAGTGCTAGTGGGCGGGGACTCTCCTCCTACAATGAGCAGTTCTTC.

This clonotype was counted once. The chain carries TRBV4-3 and TRBJ2-5; the match to TRBD2 covers 9 bases. TRBJ2-7 explains the end of the DNA better; the J call may be wrong. CDR1 is LGHNA and CDR2 is YSLEER in the germline V gene. The CDR3 spans 18 residues. CDR3 protein: CASSQDPVASGVSYEQYF. CDR3 DNA sequence: TGCGCCAGCAGCCAAGATCCCGTGGCTAGCGGGGTATCCTACGAGCAGTACTTC.

This clonotype has just a few counts. The chain has TRBV20-1 and TRBJ2-1, with 7 bases lining up with TRBD1. The V gene end was trimmed by 5 bases and the J gene end by 2 bases; junction bases not matched to a gene: 3. This CDR3 has 13 amino acids. Germline V gene data show CDR1 as DFQATT and CDR2 as SNEGSKA (reference sequence). The DNA of the CDR3 is TGCAGTGCTTCGACAGGGACCTACAATGAGCAGTTCTTC. Translated: CSASTGTYNEQFF.

This chain connects TRBV4-1 to TRBJ2-4; no reliable D call. V lost 4 bases and J 0 bases, leaving 10 bases between the germline ends. The germline V gene has CDR1 MGHRA and CDR2 YSYEKL. The CDR3 has 15 amino acids. The CDR3 DNA follows: TGCGCCAGCAGCCCCATTTGGTTAGCCAAAAACATTCAGTACTTC. Its protein product is CASSPIWLAKNIQYF.

In its sample, this clonotype was seen a few times. The chain is built from TRBV15 and TRBJ2-1; possible D gene TRBD1, 5 bases. CDR1 LNHNV and CDR2 YYDKDF come from the germline V gene (reference sequence). V lost 0 bases to trimming and J lost 1 base, with 7 bases between them. This CDR3 spans 15 amino acids. CDR3 nucleotides: TGTGCCACCAGCAGAGAACAGGTTTCCTACAATGAGCAGTTCTTC. Translated: CATSREQVSYNEQFF.

The gene calls are TRBV5-1 and TRBJ2-3; 13 bases agree with TRBD2. V gave up 4 bases and J gave up 1 base; unmatched junction bases: 12. Germline V gene lookup returns CDR1 SGHRS and CDR2 YFSETQ. The CDR3 extends over 19 amino acids. CDR3 sequence (DNA): TGCGCCAGCAGCCGGGCCGGGACTAGCGGGACGGTTGGCACAGATACGCAGTATTTT. This translates into CASSRAGTSGTVGTDTQYF. Drawing the rest from reference TRBV5-1 and TRBJ2-3, the complete variable domain is KAGVTQTPRYLIKTRGQQVTLSCSPISGHRSVSWYQQTPGQGLQFLFEYFSETQRNKGNFPGRFSGRQFSNSRSEMNVSTLELGDSALYLCASSRAGTSGTVGTDTQYFGPGTRLTVL.

This chain connects TRBV14 to TRBJ1-2; tentative D call: TRBD1 (5 bases). With 0 bases removed from V and 8 bases from J, the gap between germline ends came to 13 bases. CDR1 and CDR2 from the germline V gene are SGHDN and FVKESK. The CDR3 spans 14 residues. The CDR3 nucleotides are TGTGCCAGCAGCCAAGATCTGGGGACGGGGGGCTACACCTTC. This sequence encodes CASSQDLGTGGYTF.

The chain carries TRBV29-1 and TRBJ2-5, with D perhaps matching TRBD2 (6 bases). Germline V gene lookup returns CDR1 SQVTM and CDR2 ANQGSEA. This CDR3 has 11 amino acids. V was clipped by 7 bases and J by 3 bases, with 9 bases between them. DNA for the CDR3: TGCAGCGGAGGGGAGGAAGAGACCCAGTACTTC. This sequence encodes CSGGEEETQYF.

This clonotype showed up just a few times. The V gene is TRBV12-3 or TRBV12-4, the J gene TRBJ2-2, with 8 bases lining up with TRBD1. J was trimmed by 6 bases and V by 7 bases; bases with no gene match: 7. CDR3 length equals 14 residues. Written as DNA, the CDR3 is TGTGCCAGCACCTTGGACAGGGAAGCCGGGGAGCTGTTTTTT. Translation: CASTLDREAGELFF.

This clonotype was observed a few times. The V call is TRBV12-3 or TRBV12-4, the J call TRBJ2-7, with D possibly TRBD2 on 6 matching bases. CDR3 length: 15 amino acids. V lost 4 bases, J lost 0 bases, and 13 bases lay in between. DNA for the CDR3: TGTGCCAGCAGTTCCGGCCAGACTAGCTCCTACGAGCAGTACTTC. Translated, it gives CASSSGQTSSYEQYF.

Only a few counts were recorded for this clonotype. The V and J genes are TRBV28 and TRBJ2-4; D is ambiguous. The CDR3 runs to 13 residues. The V and J ends lost 5 bases and 1 base respectively, with 6 bases between them. CDR1 is MDHEN and CDR2 is SYDVKM in the germline V gene. The CDR3 is CASSPAAKNIQYF. CDR3 in DNA: TGTGCCAGCAGTCCCGCGGCCAAAAACATTCAGTACTTC. The complete variable domain, with remaining parts taken from reference TRBV28 and TRBJ2-4, reads DVKVTQSSRYLVKRTGEKVFLECVQDMDHENMFWYRQDPGLGLRLIYFSYDVKMKEKGDIPEGYSVSREKKERFSLILESASTNQTSMYLCASSPAAKNIQYFGAGTRLSVL.

The chain combines TRBV7-9 with TRBJ2-5, with 9 bases matching TRBD2. Trimming removed 3 bases from V and 2 bases from J; junction bases left unmatched: 4. CDR1 is SEHNR, CDR2 FQNEAQ, per germline (reference sequence). This CDR3 has 15 amino acids. The CDR3 coding sequence is TGTGCCAGCAGCTTTAGCGGGAGTGAACAAGAGACCCAGTACTTC. It is translated as CASSFSGSEQETQYF. Combining the CDR3 with reference TRBV7-9 and TRBJ2-5 gives the whole variable domain DTGVSQNPRHKITKRGQNVTFRCDPISEHNRLYWYRQTLGQGPEFLTYFQNEAQLEKSRLLSDRFSAERPKGSFSTLEIQRTEQGDSAMYLCASSFSGSEQETQYFGPGTRLLVL.

This chain links TRBV5-5 with TRBJ2-7, with D perhaps given as TRBD1 or TRBD2 (5 bases each). The germline CDR1 and CDR2 sequences are SGHKS and YYEKEE (reference sequence). V lost 4 bases, J lost 5 bases, and 16 bases lay in between. The CDR3 has 14 amino acids. CDR3 in amino acids: CASSLGRQADEQYF. Written as DNA, the CDR3 is TGTGCCAGCAGCCTGGGACGCCAAGCGGACGAGCAGTACTTC.

This clonotype appeared a few times. This rearrangement joins TRBV9 to TRBJ2-1, with a possible D match to TRBD1 (7 bases). Judging by the DNA end, TRBJ2-5 fits better; the J call may be wrong. CDR1 SGDLS and CDR2 YYNGEE come from the germline V gene. This CDR3 has 15 residues. The CDR3 is CASSVVGGGRETQYF. CDR3 bases: TGTGCCAGCAGCGTAGTCGGAGGGGGCCGGGAGACCCAGTACTTC.

The chain employs TRBV10-3 and TRBJ2-6; D remains unclear. Per the germline V gene, CDR1 is ENHRY and CDR2 is SYGVKD. The V end was cut by 3 bases, the J end by 2 bases, with 8 bases between. There are 15 residues in the CDR3. The CDR3: CAISDSGAGANVLTF. For the CDR3, the DNA is TGTGCCATCAGTGACTCAGGTGCTGGGGCCAACGTCCTGACTTTC.

This clonotype was observed a handful of times. A junction boundary mismatches the germline segment, possibly from a read error. The chain links TRBV28 to TRBJ2-7, with D possibly TRBD2 on 5 matching bases. Germline assignment: CDR1 MDHEN and CDR2 SYDVKM. This CDR3 region has 12 residues. The DNA of the CDR3 is TGTGCCAGCAGCCCAGGAGGCCAAAATGCAATTTTC. It specifies CASSPGGQNAIF.

This clonotype has only a few counts. The CDR3 DNA reads TGTGCCAGCAAAGAACCCCACGAGCAGTACTTC. Protein sequence: CASKEPHEQYF. This chain links TRBV6-2 or TRBV6-3 with TRBJ2-7; D is ambiguous. The CDR3 covers 11 residues. Germline-derived CDR1 and CDR2 are MNHEY and SVGEGT. Trimming stripped 7 bases from V and 5 bases from J, with 9 bases between.

In DNA form, the CDR3 reads TGTGCCAGCAGTTCCCCCGGGGAGGGTGGCGATGAGCAGTTCTTC. Translation: CASSSPGEGGDEQFF. The V gene is TRBV28, the J gene TRBJ2-1, with TRBD2 matching over 7 bases. Per the germline V gene, CDR1 is MDHEN and CDR2 is SYDVKM. The CDR3 runs 15 residues. V shed 4 bases and J 8 bases; nucleotides not matched to a gene: 11. The full variable domain, completed using reference TRBV28 and TRBJ2-1, is DVKVTQSSRYLVKRTGEKVFLECVQDMDHENMFWYRQDPGLGLRLIYFSYDVKMKEKGDIPEGYSVSREKKERFSLILESASTNQTSMYLCASSSPGEGGDEQFFGPGTRLTVL.